This T cell receptor beta chain came from a study of early T cells in non-severe SARS-CoV-2 infection. V lost 4 bases and J lost 3; bases outside the gene matches: 9. CDR1 and CDR2 (germline): SQVTM, ANQGSEA. The CDR3 runs 16 residues. This clonotype was counted ten times or more. TCRdb passed the 5' RACE reads through MiXCR, listing each CDR3 protein once. Among over 75,000 distinct CDR3 sequences listed, roughly an eighth were seen once. The sample consisted of whole blood. This chain joins TRBV29-1 and TRBJ1-3, with 10 bases matching TRBD1. This clonotype was obtained from an adult who was a healthcare worker with PCR-confirmed SARS-CoV-2 infection or an uninfected control (not recorded which). CDR3 bases: TGCAGCGTTGGACCGATGACAGGGGGCGATGGAAACACCATATATTTT. Its protein is CSVGPMTGGDGNTIYF.